This is a list of T cell receptor beta chains from one sample in a study of chemoradiotherapy in HPV16-positive cancers. Method: immunoSEQ multiplex PCR; TCRdb's copy keeps in-frame clones and lacks some. Here the sample spans 9,500 to 15,000 clones, 85% to 90% being singletons. Sequencing used blood, obtained from a patient who underwent chemoradiotherapy. Receptors originate from a human donor with HPV-associated anogenital cancer. Both conserved end residues are part of each CDR3. Fields, in order: clone size, V gene, J gene, D gene, CDR3 DNA, CDR3 protein. D genes are given only for firm matches. Rows may omit the clone size; those that give it use once, few, many or a size class.

>-|TRBV15|TRBJ1-5|-
TGTGCCACCAGCAGAGCCATTGGATCCTATAGCAATCAGCCCCAGCATTTT
CATSRAIGSYSNQPQHF
>-|TRBV4-3|TRBJ2-7|TRBD2
TGCGCCAGCAGCCAAGTAGTGGGAGGGCATTACGAGCAGTACTTC
CASSQVVGGHYEQYF
>-|TRBV5-1|TRBJ2-2|TRBD1
TGCGCCAGCAGCTTGGGGGACAGGGTTAAGGCCGGGGAGCTGTTTTTT
CASSLGDRVKAGELFF
>-|TRBV18|TRBJ2-5|TRBD2
TGTGCCAGCTCACCACTTCCGGGACTAGAGAAGGTAGAGACCCAGTACTTC
CASSPLPGLEKVETQYF
>once|TRBV2|TRBJ1-6|TRBD1
TGTGCCAGCAGTGAAACCAGGACAGGGGGCAAGTCACCCCTCCACTTT
CASSETRTGGKSPLHF
>-|TRBV6-5|TRBJ1-1|TRBD1
TGTGCCAGCAGTTACGACAGGGGTACTGAAGCTTTCTTT
CASSYDRGTEAFF
>-|TRBV7-7|TRBJ2-1|-
TGTGCCAGCAGCTCCAATAGCCCCCCTTACAATGAGCAGTTCTTC
CASSSNSPPYNEQFF
>-|TRBV5-4|TRBJ2-5|TRBD1
TGTGCCAGCAGCCCGGGACAGCTACAAGAGACCCAGTACTTC
CASSPGQLQETQYF
>-|TRBV6-1|TRBJ2-5|-
TGTGCCAGCAGTGAAGCAGGCGGGGAGACCCAGTACTTC
CASSEAGGETQYF
>-|TRBV27|TRBJ2-7|TRBD2
TGTGCCAGCAGTTTCGGGGGGGCACCCCCCTACGAGCAGTACTTC
CASSFGGAPPYEQYF
>-|TRBV11-1|TRBJ2-1|-
TGTGCCAGCAGCTTAGCGACGGGGATCTGGGACAATGAGCAGTTCTTC
CASSLATGIWDNEQFF
>-|TRBV5-6|TRBJ1-5|-
TGTGCCAGCAGTACCTGGGTGGGTAGCAATCAGCCCCAGCATTTT
CASSTWVGSNQPQHF
>-|TRBV9|TRBJ1-1|-
TGTGCCAGCAGCGTAGATAGGGGAACTGAAGCTTTCTTT
CASSVDRGTEAFF
>-|TRBV18|TRBJ2-3|TRBD2
TGTGCCAGCTCAACAACTAGCGGGGGGGCCGATACGCAGTATTTT
CASSTTSGGADTQYF
>-|TRBV6-5|TRBJ1-1|-
TGTGCCAGCAGTTCCCCTGGGGGAGGGTTGAACACTGAAGCTTTCTTT
CASSSPGGGLNTEAFF
>-|TRBV19|TRBJ1-3|TRBD1
TGTGCCACCCGATTGGGACAGGGACCTGGAAACACCATATATTTT
CATRLGQGPGNTIYF
>-|TRBV30|TRBJ2-7|TRBD1
TGTGCCTGGAGTTTTGTAACGGGTTCGTCTTTCGTGGCAGGGGGATCCTACGAGCAGTACTTC
CAWSFVTGSSFVAGGSYEQYF
>-|TRBV25-1|TRBJ2-1|-
TGTGCCAGCAGTGAGGCCCAGGGCCTTGGTAACTACAATGAGCAGTTCTTC
CASSEAQGLGNYNEQFF
>-|TRBV2|TRBJ1-2|TRBD1
TGTGCCAGCAGTTTCTCCAAACAGGGGATTAACTATGGCTACACCTTC
CASSFSKQGINYGYTF
>-|TRBV21-1|TRBJ1-3|-
-
CASLVGVGNTIYF
>-|TRBV27|TRBJ1-6|-
TGTGCCAGCAGTTTGCAGATACGGGGTTATAATTCACCCCTCCACTTT
CASSLQIRGYNSPLHF
>-|TRBV10-3|TRBJ1-4|-
TGTGCCATCAGTGAGAAAGAAAAAGGGGCTAATGAAAAACTGTTTTTT
CAISEKEKGANEKLFF
>-|TRBV4-1|TRBJ1-1|TRBD1
TGCGCCAGCAGCCCAAGGACAGGGGTATACATGAACACTGAAGCTTTCTTT
CASSPRTGVYMNTEAFF
>few|TRBV7-2|TRBJ1-5|TRBD1
TGTGCCAGCAGCTACGGGACAGGGGCCCAGCCCCAGCATTTT
CASSYGTGAQPQHF
>-|TRBV9|TRBJ1-3|-
TGTGCCAGCAGCGCCGGGGGGCAGGGAGGGGCTCGAAACACCATATATTTT
CASSAGGQGGARNTIYF
>few|TRBV30|TRBJ1-5|-
TGTGCCTGGAGTGTGGGGGGCAGGGCGCGTGCGGGCAATCAGCCCCAGCATTTT
CAWSVGGRARAGNQPQHF